This is a list of T cell receptor beta chains from one sample in a study of shared clonotypes between healthy human individuals. The protocol was immunoSEQ multiplex PCR, while the TCRdb copy is restricted to in-frame clones and leaves out a portion. The sample carries under 850,000 clones, roughly two thirds recorded once. Sequencing used memory CD4+ T cells sorted from blood. Every receptor here comes from a woman in her twenties or thirties in good health. Both conserved end residues are part of each CDR3.

J	V	CDR3
TRBJ2-1	TRBV7-9	CASSATLGFSNEQFF
TRBJ2-7	TRBV5-1	CASSRGTGANEQYF
TRBJ2-3	TRBV6-6	CAGSSGTGTQYF
TRBJ2-7	TRBV6-1	CASSAPPGTSGSYEQYF
TRBJ2-5	TRBV30	CAWDKGETQYF
TRBJ2-2	TRBV19	CASSRGVGLNTGELFF
TRBJ2-3	TRBV11-1	CASSSGTSGSGADTQYF
TRBJ2-2	TRBV10-3	CAINEGYTGELFF
TRBJ1-1	TRBV28	CASSLPGYTEAFF
TRBJ2-3	TRBV5-1	CASSLGTSTDTQYF
TRBJ1-5	TRBV18	CASSPVKRTDNSNQPQHF
TRBJ1-4	TRBV18	CASSPRVQGNEKLFF
TRBJ1-2	TRBV28	CAVRENYGYTF
TRBJ2-1	TRBV18	CASSGDLGYSYNEQFF
TRBJ1-1	TRBV5-4	CASSRDGNTEAFF
TRBJ2-1	TRBV7-2	CASSLTALSYNEQFF
TRBJ2-3	TRBV4-2	CASSQDWAGDTQYF
TRBJ2-7	TRBV5-1	CASSLAPLIGGNEQYF
TRBJ2-4	TRBV28	CASSYLAKRMAKNIQYF
TRBJ2-1	TRBV25-1	CASSEELLVGSSYNEQFF
TRBJ1-3	TRBV15	CAIGRFSGNTIYF
TRBJ2-5	TRBV5-6	CASSLGQGGQETQYF
TRBJ1-4	TRBV28	CASSFGGTNEKLFF
TRBJ2-7	TRBV27	CASSPRGFGAHSISYEQYF
TRBJ2-1	TRBV27	CASGKRAYNEQFF
TRBJ1-1	TRBV18	CASSPLSDTEAFF